Reported below is one T cell receptor beta chain. This specimen belongs to a study of shared clonotypes between healthy human individuals. Unmatched junction bases numbered 4, after V lost 3 bases and J lost 0 bases. Germline CDR1 SQVTM, CDR2 ANQGSEA. This CDR3 is built from 14 residues. Each sorted subset replicate got 200 ng genomic DNA, 30,000 or so genomes. Method: immunoSEQ multiplex PCR; TCRdb's copy keeps in-frame clones and lacks some. The sample yields some 1,400,000 clones, more than 95% seen once. The source of this sequence is a man between 25 and 39 years old in good health. The V call is TRBV29-1, the J call TRBJ1-2, with 7 bases lining up with TRBD1. The specimen sequenced was naive CD4+ T cells sorted from blood. Subset reported: CD45RA+ positively selected. The CDR3 protein is CSVEGTETNYGYTF. CDR3 coding DNA: TGCAGCGTTGAGGGGACAGAGACTAACTATGGCTACACCTTC.